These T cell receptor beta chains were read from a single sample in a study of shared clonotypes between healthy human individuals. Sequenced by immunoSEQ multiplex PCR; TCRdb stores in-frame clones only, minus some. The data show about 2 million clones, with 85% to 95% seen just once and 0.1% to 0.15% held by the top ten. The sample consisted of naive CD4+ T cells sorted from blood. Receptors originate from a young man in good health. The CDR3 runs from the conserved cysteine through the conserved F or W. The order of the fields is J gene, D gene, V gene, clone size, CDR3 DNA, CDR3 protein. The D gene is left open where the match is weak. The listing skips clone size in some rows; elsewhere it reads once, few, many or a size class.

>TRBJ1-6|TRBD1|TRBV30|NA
TGTGCTTGGGACAGGCATAATTCACCCCTCCACTTT
CAWDRHNSPLHF
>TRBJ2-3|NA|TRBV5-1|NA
TGCGCCAGCAGCTTGGATGTGAGCACAGATACGCAGTATTTT
CASSLDVSTDTQYF
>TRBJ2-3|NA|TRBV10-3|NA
TGTGCCATCAGTGAGTCTCAGACAGATACGCAGTATTTT
CAISESQTDTQYF
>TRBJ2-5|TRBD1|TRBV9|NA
TGTGCCAGCAGCGTAACCGGCGCAGGGGGATACCAAGAGACCCAGTACTTC
CASSVTGAGGYQETQYF
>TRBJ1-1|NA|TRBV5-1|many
TGCGCCAGCTCCACCGGACAGATCACTGAAGCTTTCTTT
CASSTGQITEAFF
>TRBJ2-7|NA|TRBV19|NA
TGTGCCAATATATTGGAGAGTGCCTACGAGCAGTACTTC
CANILESAYEQYF
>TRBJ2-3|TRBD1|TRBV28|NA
TGTGCCAGCAGTGGAAGGGACAGGGCGTACACAGATACGCAGTATTTT
CASSGRDRAYTDTQYF
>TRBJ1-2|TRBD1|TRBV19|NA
TGTGCCAGTAGTCGACAGGGAAATGGTGATGGCTACACCTTC
CASSRQGNGDGYTF
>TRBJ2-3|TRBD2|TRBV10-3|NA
TGTGCCATCAGTGAGTCTAATAGCGGGAGGGGCCACGGTACGCAGTATTTT
CAISESNSGRGHGTQYF
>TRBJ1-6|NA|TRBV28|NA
TGTGCCAGCAGCTCTACCGCCAAAGGGGATAATTCACCCCTCCACTTT
CASSSTAKGDNSPLHF
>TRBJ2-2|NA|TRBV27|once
TGTGCCAGCACCAATATGGGGGTTGGCACCGGGGAGCTGTTTTTT
CASTNMGVGTGELFF
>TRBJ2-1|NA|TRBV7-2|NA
TGTGCCAGCAGCTTAGTCCGGGCTAATGAGCAGTTCTTC
CASSLVRANEQFF
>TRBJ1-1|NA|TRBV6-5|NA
TGTGCCAGCAGTTACTCATTCCAGGTGAACACTGAAGCTTTCTTT
CASSYSFQVNTEAFF
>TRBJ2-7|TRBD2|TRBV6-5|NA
TGTGCCAGCAGGATCGCTAGCGGTTCCTACGAGCAGTACTTC
CASRIASGSYEQYF
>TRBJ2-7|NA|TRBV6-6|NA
TGTGCCAGCAGCCCCGGGAGTAACTACGAGCAGTACTTC
CASSPGSNYEQYF
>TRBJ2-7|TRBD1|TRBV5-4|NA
TGTGCCAGCAGCCCGGGACAGGGAATTGGCGAGCAGTACTTC
CASSPGQGIGEQYF
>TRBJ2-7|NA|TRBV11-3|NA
TGTGCCAGCAGCTTAGCCCCTTCCTACGAGCAGTACTTC
CASSLAPSYEQYF
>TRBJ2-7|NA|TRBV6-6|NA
TGTGCCAGCAGTATGGGACGGAACTACGAGCAGTACTTC
CASSMGRNYEQYF
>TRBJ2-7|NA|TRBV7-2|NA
TGTGCCAGCAGCTTAGGGATCCAGTACGAGCAGTACTTC
CASSLGIQYEQYF
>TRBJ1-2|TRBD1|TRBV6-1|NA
TGTGCCAGCAGTGCCCACCGGGGACAGACTTCCCAGGGCTACACCTTC
CASSAHRGQTSQGYTF
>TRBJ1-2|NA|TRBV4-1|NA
TGCGCCAGCAGCCAGACGGACGGGGGCTATGGCTACACCTTC
CASSQTDGGYGYTF
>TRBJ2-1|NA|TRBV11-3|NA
TGTGCCAGCAGCTTCGGTCTTTACAATGAGCAGTTCTTC
CASSFGLYNEQFF
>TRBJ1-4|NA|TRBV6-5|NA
TGTGCCAGCAGTTACTCTTCATCCCAGGGAGGAGAAAAACTGTTTTTT
CASSYSSSQGGEKLFF
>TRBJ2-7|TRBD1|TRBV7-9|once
TGTGCCAGCAGCTTAGCGCAGGGGACAGCATCCTACGAGCAGTACTTC
CASSLAQGTASYEQYF
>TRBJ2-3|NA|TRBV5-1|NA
TGCGCCAGCAGCTCGGCTACGACAGATACGCAGTATTTT
CASSSATTDTQYF
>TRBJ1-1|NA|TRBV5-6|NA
TGTGCCAGCAGCTTGGCCAATGGCTGGGGTACTGAAGCTTTCTTT
CASSLANGWGTEAFF
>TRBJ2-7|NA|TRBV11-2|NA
TGTGCCAGCAGCAAGGACACCAGTAAGTCCTACGAGCAGTACTTC
CASSKDTSKSYEQYF
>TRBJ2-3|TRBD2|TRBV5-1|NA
TGCGCCAGCAGCCTGGGAGGGTGGTCGGATACGCAGTATTTT
CASSLGGWSDTQYF
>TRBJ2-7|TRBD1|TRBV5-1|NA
TGCGCCAGCAGCATCGGGACAGGGGGGTACGAGCAGTACTTC
CASSIGTGGYEQYF
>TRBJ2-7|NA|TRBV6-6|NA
TGTGCCAGCAGCCAGCTTAGTTACGAGCAGTACTTC
CASSQLSYEQYF